A single sample is the source of the 21 T cell receptor beta chains below, sequenced in a study of T cells in Graves' hyperthyroidism and ophthalmopathy. TCR beta CDR3 regions were amplified from RNA transcripts. HTBI primers were used for first-round RT-PCR of the TCR CDR3. Using its own MiXCR run on the multiplex PCR reads, TCRdb lists one record per CDR3 protein. The sample yields roughly 740,000 distinct CDR3 sequences, 15% to 20% seen once. Material: blood. These TCRs come from a man younger than 35 with Graves' hyperthyroidism.

CDR3 loop: CSARATSGRYEQYF. The DNA for the CDR3 is TGCAGTGCTAGAGCGACTAGCGGGAGGTACGAGCAGTACTTC. The rearrangement uses TRBV20-1 and TRBJ2-7; 13 nucleotides match TRBD2. Germline V gene sequence: CDR1 DFQATT, CDR2 SNEGSKA (reference sequence). V dropped 1 base and J dropped 4; count of bases not matched to a gene: 1. The CDR3 is 14 amino acids.

This clonotype came up many times. The V and J genes are TRBV9 and TRBJ2-3; D remains ambiguous. The CDR3 runs to 14 residues. Trimming stripped 3 bases from V and 2 bases from J, with 10 bases between. From germline, CDR1 is SGDLS and CDR2 YYNGEE. For the CDR3, the DNA is TGTGCCAGCAGCGAGGACGGCGCCACAGATACGCAGTATTTT. Amino acids: CASSEDGATDTQYF.

This clonotype was detected many times. V usage is TRBV3-1 and J usage is TRBJ1-1; TRBD1 might be the D (6 bases). CDR1 is LGHDT, CDR2 YNNKEL, per germline (reference sequence). V lost 2 bases to trimming and J lost 12 bases, with 19 bases between them. The CDR3 spans 14 residues. In nucleotides, the CDR3 is TGTGCCAGCAGCCAACACAGGGCCCTAAGTCTTACTTTCTTT. This codes for CASSQHRALSLTFF. Together with reference TRBV3-1 and TRBJ1-1, the CDR3 gives the full variable domain: DTAVSQTPKYLVTQMGNDKSIKCEQNLGHDTMYWYKQDSKKFLKIMFSYNNKELIINETVPNRFSPKSPDKAHLNLHINSLELGDSAVYFCASSQHRALSLTFFGQGTRLTVV.

The sample holds many counts of this clonotype. The rearrangement joins TRBV20-1 to TRBJ2-7; D is tentatively TRBD1 or TRBD2 (5 bases each). Germline V gene lookup returns CDR1 DFQATT and CDR2 SNEGSKA (reference sequence). V dropped 3 bases and J dropped 3 bases, with 9 bases sitting between them. The CDR3 consists of 12 residues. DNA for the CDR3: TGCAGTGCTAGCGGGGACCACTACGAGCAGTACTTC. Its translation: CSASGDHYEQYF.

The chain employs TRBV7-9 and TRBJ2-1; D unresolved. Trimming stripped 3 bases from V and 6 bases from J, with 9 bases between. Looked up from germline, CDR1 is SEHNR and CDR2 is FQNEAQ (reference sequence). This CDR3 contains 13 residues. CDR3 DNA: TGTGCCAGCAGCTTCCTGGACCTCAATGAGCAGTTCTTC. Translated: CASSFLDLNEQFF.

For this clonotype: Since a much larger clone is just one base distant, this may be a read error. The genes are TRBV28 and TRBJ2-1, with a weak D call TRBD2 (5 bases). In germline, CDR1 is MDHEN, CDR2 SYDVKM. CDR3 size: 14 residues. CDR3 bases: TGTGCCAGCAGTTTCACTAGTTTCTACGATGAGCAGTTCTTC. It yields the protein CASSFTSFYDEQFF.

At least ten counts were recorded for this clonotype. The CDR3 loop is CAGGVGLAVFSSYNEQFF. The CDR3 nucleotides are TGTGCCGGGGGCGTGGGACTAGCGGTTTTTAGCTCCTACAATGAGCAGTTCTTC. V usage is TRBV30 and J usage is TRBJ2-1, with 11 bases matching TRBD2. Trimming cost V 8 bases and J 0 bases; bases outside gene matches: 15. The germline CDR1 and CDR2 sequences are GTSNPN and SVGIG (reference sequence). This CDR3 is built from 18 residues. Full variable domain (outside the CDR3, taken from reference TRBV30 and TRBJ2-1): SQTIHQWPATLVQPVGSPLSLECTVEGTSNPNLYWYRQAAGRGLQLLFYSVGIGQISSEVPQNLSASRPQDRQFILSSKKLLLSDSGFYLCAGGVGLAVFSSYNEQFFGPGTRLTVL.

The J gene is TRBJ2-7, the V gene TRBV11-2; possible D gene TRBD1, 5 bases. V was shortened by 1 base and J by 0 bases, with 25 bases between the two germline ends. Germline V gene lookup returns CDR1 SGHAT and CDR2 FQNNGV. CDR3 length: 20 amino acids. Here the CDR3 DNA reads TGTGCCAGCAGCTTAGTTTTAGGACACTCTGGACCGAGCCCCTCCTACGAGCAGTACTTC. It codes for CASSLVLGHSGPSPSYEQYF.

This clonotype was counted at least ten times. The chain uses TRBV15 and TRBJ1-2; possible D gene TRBD1, 5 bases. The germline V gene encodes CDR1 LNHNV and CDR2 YYDKDF (reference sequence). Trimming removed 7 bases at V and 7 bases at J, with 19 bases between. The CDR3 is 14 residues long. DNA for the CDR3: TGTGCCACCAAAAGGGGCGGACCACCCGGTGGCTACACCTTC. This encodes CATKRGGPPGGYTF.

This clonotype showed up many times. The V and J genes are TRBV28 and TRBJ2-7; 7 bases map to TRBD2. There are 15 residues in the CDR3. V dropped 3 bases and J dropped 5; count of bases not matched to a gene: 10. Germline V CDR1 and CDR2: MDHEN, SYDVKM. The CDR3 DNA reads TGTGCCAGCAGTTTGGGGGGAGGGCGATTGAACGAGCAGTACTTC. This translates into CASSLGGGRLNEQYF.

This clonotype turned up a few times. As DNA, the CDR3 is TGTGCCAGCAGTTTACTCGGGCCTAGCTACTACGAGCAGTACTTC. The encoded protein is CASSLLGPSYYEQYF. J is TRBJ2-7 and V is TRBV28, with D possibly TRBD2 on 5 matching bases. Germline values: CDR1 MDHEN, CDR2 SYDVKM. The CDR3 covers 15 residues. Trimming cost V 2 bases and J 3 bases, with 14 bases left between them.

Notes on this clonotype: It may be a read error: a sequence one base away is much more abundant. The V and J genes are TRBV6-1 and TRBJ2-7; D remains ambiguous. The V and J ends lost 4 bases and 2 bases respectively, with 9 bases between them. Germline CDR1 and CDR2: MNHNS and SASEGT. The CDR3 totals 13 residues. In nucleotides, the CDR3 is TGTGCCAGCAGTGGCGACCTTACCTACGAGCAGTACTTC. Protein: CASSGDLTYEQYF.

V and J are TRBV28 and TRBJ1-2, with TRBD1 matching over 9 bases. V lost 5 bases, J lost 4 bases, and 5 bases stayed unmatched. The CDR3 contains 14 residues. Germline V gives CDR1 MDHEN, CDR2 SYDVKM. CDR3 loop: CASSTGGPLYGYTF. The CDR3 region has the DNA TGTGCCAGCAGTACAGGGGGCCCTCTCTATGGCTACACCTTC.

At least ten counts were recorded for this clonotype. The germline gene is not matched at one end of the junction; a read error may be the cause. The chain joins TRBV5-1 to TRBJ2-5; D is unresolved. The CDR3 contains 13 residues. From germline, CDR1 is SGHRS and CDR2 YFSETQ. CDR3 sequence reads: CASSLVPEETQYF. The CDR3 DNA reads TGTGCCAGCAGCTTAGTGCCGGAAGAGACCCAGTACTTC.

This clonotype has only a few counts. The chain employs TRBV24-1 and TRBJ1-1, with D unresolved. The CDR3 has 13 residues. Trimming pared 1 base from V and 6 bases from J, leaving 8 bases between. Looked up from germline, CDR1 is KGHDR and CDR2 is SFDVKD. CDR3 in amino acids: CATSDFETSEAFF. Here the CDR3 DNA reads TGTGCCACCAGTGATTTCGAGACATCTGAAGCTTTCTTT.

This clonotype was recorded at least ten times. This chain's CDR3 is CATSRVYGSRETQYF. The CDR3, as DNA: TGTGCCACCAGCAGAGTGTACGGGAGTCGGGAGACCCAGTACTTC. The chain links TRBV15 to TRBJ2-5; D possibly corresponds to TRBD2 (6 bases). With 1 base removed from V and 5 bases from J, the gap between germline ends came to 14 bases. Germline loops: CDR1 LNHNV, CDR2 YYDKDF (reference sequence). The CDR3 spans 15 residues.

This clonotype has only a few counts. V gene TRBV28 combines with J gene TRBJ2-2, with D tentatively TRBD1 (6 bases). With 2 bases removed from V and 1 base from J, the gap between germline ends came to 8 bases. Germline V gene sequence: CDR1 MDHEN, CDR2 SYDVKM. The length of the CDR3 is 15 residues. The CDR3 spells CASSLRTENTGELFF. CDR3 DNA: TGTGCCAGCAGTTTAAGGACAGAGAACACCGGGGAGCTGTTTTTT.

The rearrangement links TRBV6-2 or TRBV6-3 to TRBJ1-5, with 7 nucleotides matching TRBD1. Germline trimming cut 4 bases from V and 6 bases from J; bases unmatched to any gene: 6. Germline-derived CDR1 and CDR2 are MNHEY and SVGEGT. This CDR3 has 14 residues. In nucleotides, the CDR3 is TGTGCCAGCAGTTTTAACAGGGGAAGTCAGCCCCAGCATTTT. This gives the protein CASSFNRGSQPQHF.

This clonotype was picked up a small number of times. The V call is TRBV7-9, the J call TRBJ2-7, with 8 nucleotides matching TRBD1. This CDR3 is 17 amino acids long. Germline values: CDR1 SEHNR, CDR2 FQNEAQ (reference sequence). Trimming took 0 bases from V and 3 from J; bases not matched to a gene: 10. This chain's CDR3 is CASSLAPWTGTGYEQYF. The DNA of the CDR3 is TGTGCCAGCAGCTTAGCGCCCTGGACAGGGACTGGCTACGAGCAGTACTTC.

Many counts were recorded for this clonotype. This rearrangement joins TRBV28 to TRBJ2-7, with unresolved D. This CDR3 comprises 14 residues. V lost 4 bases and J lost 2, with 12 bases in between. Germline V gives CDR1 MDHEN, CDR2 SYDVKM. This CDR3 reads CASSSAQWPYEQYF. The CDR3 DNA reads as TGTGCCAGCAGTTCCGCGCAGTGGCCCTACGAGCAGTACTTC.

This clonotype has a count of ten or more. The chain links TRBV6-2 or TRBV6-3 to TRBJ2-7, with 10 bases lining up with TRBD2. The J segment lost 5 bases and the V segment lost 10 bases, leaving 17 bases of the junction unmatched. CDR1 MNHEY and CDR2 SVGEGT come from the germline V gene. The length of the CDR3 is 16 residues. In nucleotides, the CDR3 is TGTGCCACCGACCCATTCCAAGCGGGAGGGCCCAACGAGCAGTACTTC. Translation: CATDPFQAGGPNEQYF.